These 5 T cell receptor beta chains share one sample of origin, sequenced in a study of metastatic and nonmetastatic thyroid tumors. No treatment had been given to any patient before thyroid surgery. Via MiXCR, TCRdb re-called the PCR reads. Here the sample spans approximately 70,000 clones, more than 3.5% being singletons. The sequenced sample consisted of blood. Receptor source: a female donor with papillary thyroid cancer or a benign thyroid nodule (not recorded which). Some clones in this sample may be carry-over from other donors' samples.

This clone was counted many times. The chain carries TRBV20-1 and TRBJ2-3; possible D gene TRBD2, 6 bases. Germline CDR1 and CDR2: DFQATT and SNEGSKA (reference sequence). The V gene lost 2 bases and the J gene lost 0 bases, with 12 bases spanning the gap. CDR3 length equals 15 residues. The DNA of the CDR3 is TGCAGTGCTAGATCGGTAGCGGCTAGCACAGATACGCAGTATTTT. Translated, it gives CSARSVAASTDTQYF.

This clone was seen a few times. The chain combines TRBV19 with TRBJ2-2; D gene uncertain. V lost 6 bases and J lost 3, with 11 bases in between. Germline V lookup: CDR1 LNHDA, CDR2 SQIVND (reference sequence). This CDR3 has 14 residues. In DNA form, the CDR3 reads TGTGCCAGTAGCCCCGATGCCTACACCGGGGAGCTGTTTTTT. Its translation: CASSPDAYTGELFF. The variable domain in full, completed from reference TRBV19 and TRBJ2-2, reads DGGITQSPKYLFRKEGQNVTLSCEQNLNHDAMYWYRQDPGQGLRLIYYSQIVNDFQKGDIAEGYSVSREKKESFPLTVTSAQKNPTAFYLCASSPDAYTGELFFGEGSRLTVL.

As to this clone: One end of the junction varies from germline; a read error may be responsible. The V call is TRBV6-5, the J call TRBJ2-6; possible D gene TRBD1, 5 bases. The germline CDR1 and CDR2 sequences are MNHEY and SVGAGI. The CDR3 is made up of 15 amino acids. CDR3 loop: CASSCGRTGANFLTF. The CDR3 region has the DNA TGTGCCAGCAGTTGCGGCAGAACTGGGGCCAACTTCCTGACTTTC.

This clone was counted at least ten times. The V call is TRBV10-2, the J call TRBJ2-2; D ambiguous. This CDR3 is built from 11 residues. V gave up 2 bases and J gave up 8 bases, with 3 bases separating them. Germline V CDR1 and CDR2: WSHSY, SAAADI. CDR3 loop: CASSEGGELFF. The CDR3, as DNA: TGCGCCAGCAGTGAGGGGGGGGAGCTGTTTTTT.

The chain employs TRBV19 and TRBJ1-2, with 9 bases identical to TRBD1. This CDR3 has 13 residues. The J segment lost 6 bases and the V segment lost 6 bases, leaving 5 bases of the junction unmatched. Germline values: CDR1 LNHDA, CDR2 SQIVND (reference sequence). CDR3 region: CASSRGDRDGYTF. CDR3 nucleotides: TGTGCCAGTAGCCGAGGGGACAGGGATGGCTACACCTTC.